The sequence of this TCR beta chain was determined in a study of blood T cell repertoires in COVID-19. The data were produced by immunoSEQ multiplex PCR, yet TCRdb's version contains in-frame clones alone and is incomplete. The sample shows tens of thousands of clones, around 84% of them seen only once. Germline assignment: CDR1 LGHNA and CDR2 YSLEER. V trimming: 1 base; J trimming: 1 base; junction bases outside the gene matches: 4. This CDR3 is built from 15 residues. The chain recombines TRBV4-3 with TRBJ2-7; TRBD1 matches 7 bases. Sequenced: peripheral blood. This receptor was identified in an elderly man with active COVID-19. In DNA, the CDR3 is TGCGCCAGCAGCCAAGGCCTGACAGGGTCCTACGAGCAGTACTTC. This codes for CASSQGLTGSYEQYF.